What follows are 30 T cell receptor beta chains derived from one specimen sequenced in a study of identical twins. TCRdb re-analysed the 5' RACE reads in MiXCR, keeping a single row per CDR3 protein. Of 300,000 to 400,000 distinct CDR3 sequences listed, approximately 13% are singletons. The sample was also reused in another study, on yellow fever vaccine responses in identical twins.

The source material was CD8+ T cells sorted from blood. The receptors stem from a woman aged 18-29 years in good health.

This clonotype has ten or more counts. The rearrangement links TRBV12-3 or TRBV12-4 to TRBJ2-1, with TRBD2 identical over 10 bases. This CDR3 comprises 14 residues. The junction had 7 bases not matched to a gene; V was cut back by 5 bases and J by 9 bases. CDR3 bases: TGTGCCAGCAGTCACTTAGCGGGAGGAGGTGAGCAGTTCTTC. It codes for CASSHLAGGGEQFF.

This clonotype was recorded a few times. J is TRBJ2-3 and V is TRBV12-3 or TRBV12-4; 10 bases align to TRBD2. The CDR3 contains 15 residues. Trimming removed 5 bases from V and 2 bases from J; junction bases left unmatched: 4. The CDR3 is CASSATSGNTDTQYF. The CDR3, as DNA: TGTGCCAGCAGTGCTACTAGCGGGAACACAGATACGCAGTATTTT.

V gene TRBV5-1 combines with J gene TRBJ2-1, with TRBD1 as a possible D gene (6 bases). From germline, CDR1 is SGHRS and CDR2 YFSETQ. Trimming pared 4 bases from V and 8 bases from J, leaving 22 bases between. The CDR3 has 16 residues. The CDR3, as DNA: TGCGCCAGCAGCCCCAAACAGGGTGAGAGTGGGGATGAGCAGTTCTTC. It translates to CASSPKQGESGDEQFF.

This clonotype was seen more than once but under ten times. CDR3 in amino acids: CASTLLEAVNTGELFF. The DNA of the CDR3 is TGTGCCAGCACCCTCCTTGAGGCAGTTAACACCGGGGAGCTGTTTTTT. The chain links TRBV27 to TRBJ2-2, with no clear D. The ends were cut back, 7 bases at V and 2 bases at J, with 17 bases in the middle. The CDR3 covers 16 residues. Germline V CDR1 and CDR2: MNHEY, SMNVEV (reference sequence).

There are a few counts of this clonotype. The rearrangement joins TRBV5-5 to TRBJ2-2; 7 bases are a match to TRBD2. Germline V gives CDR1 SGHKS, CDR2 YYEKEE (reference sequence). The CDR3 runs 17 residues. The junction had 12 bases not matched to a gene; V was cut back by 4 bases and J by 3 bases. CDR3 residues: CASSRVPRELHTGELFF. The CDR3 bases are TGTGCCAGCAGCCGGGTGCCGCGGGAGTTGCACACCGGGGAGCTGTTTTTT. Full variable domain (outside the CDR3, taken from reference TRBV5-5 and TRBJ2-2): DAGVTQSPTHLIKTRGQQVTLRCSPISGHKSVSWYQQVLGQGPQFIFQYYEKEERGRGNFPDRFSARQFPNYSSELNVNALLLGDSALYLCASSRVPRELHTGELFFGEGSRLTVL.

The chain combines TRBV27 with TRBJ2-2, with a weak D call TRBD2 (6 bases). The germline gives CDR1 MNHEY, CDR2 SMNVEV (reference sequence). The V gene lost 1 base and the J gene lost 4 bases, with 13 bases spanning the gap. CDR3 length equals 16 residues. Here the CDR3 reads CASSLLQRRGTGELFF. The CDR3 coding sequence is TGTGCCAGCAGTTTATTGCAGCGGAGGGGCACCGGGGAGCTGTTTTTT.

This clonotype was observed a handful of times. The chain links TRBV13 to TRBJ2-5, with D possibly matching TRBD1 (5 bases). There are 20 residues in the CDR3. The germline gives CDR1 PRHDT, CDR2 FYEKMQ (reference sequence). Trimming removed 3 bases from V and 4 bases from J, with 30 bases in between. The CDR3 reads CASSFYSSQLGAESGETQYF. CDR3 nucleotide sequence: TGTGCCAGCAGCTTTTATTCCTCCCAGCTTGGGGCGGAGTCGGGAGAGACCCAGTACTTC.

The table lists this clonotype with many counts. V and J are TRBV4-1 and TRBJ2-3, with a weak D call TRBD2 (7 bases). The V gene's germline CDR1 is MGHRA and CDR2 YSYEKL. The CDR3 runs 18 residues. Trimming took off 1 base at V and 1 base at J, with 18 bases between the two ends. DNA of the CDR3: TGCGCCAGCAGCCAAGTCCTAGAAGGGGGGGCCGGCACAGATACGCAGTATTTT. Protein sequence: CASSQVLEGGAGTDTQYF.

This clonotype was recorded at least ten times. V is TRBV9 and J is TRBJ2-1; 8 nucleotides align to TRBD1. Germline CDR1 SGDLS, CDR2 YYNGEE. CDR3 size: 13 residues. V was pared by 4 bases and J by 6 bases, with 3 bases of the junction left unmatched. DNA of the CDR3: TGTGCCAGCAGCCAGACAGGGGTCAATGAGCAGTTCTTC. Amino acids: CASSQTGVNEQFF.

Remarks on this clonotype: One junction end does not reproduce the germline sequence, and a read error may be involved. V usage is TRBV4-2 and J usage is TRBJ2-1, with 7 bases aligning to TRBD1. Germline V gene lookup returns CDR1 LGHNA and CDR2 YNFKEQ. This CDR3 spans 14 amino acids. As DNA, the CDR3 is TGTGCCAGCAAGGTAGAGACAGGGATGGATGAGCAGTTCTTT. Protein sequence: CASKVETGMDEQFF.

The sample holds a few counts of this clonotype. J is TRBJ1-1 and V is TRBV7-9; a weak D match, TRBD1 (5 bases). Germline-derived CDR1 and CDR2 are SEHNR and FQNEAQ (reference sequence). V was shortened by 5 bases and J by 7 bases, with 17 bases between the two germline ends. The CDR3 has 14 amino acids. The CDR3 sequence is CASSPDPRDSEAFF. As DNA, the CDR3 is TGTGCCAGCAGCCCGGATCCCAGGGATAGTGAAGCTTTCTTT.

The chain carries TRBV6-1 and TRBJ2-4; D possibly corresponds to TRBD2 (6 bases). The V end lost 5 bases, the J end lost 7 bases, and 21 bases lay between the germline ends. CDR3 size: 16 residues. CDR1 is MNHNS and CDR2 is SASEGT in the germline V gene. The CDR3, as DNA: TGTGCCAGCAGTAGTTTGGACGGGAGTGATAGGAACATTCAGTACTTC. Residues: CASSSLDGSDRNIQYF.

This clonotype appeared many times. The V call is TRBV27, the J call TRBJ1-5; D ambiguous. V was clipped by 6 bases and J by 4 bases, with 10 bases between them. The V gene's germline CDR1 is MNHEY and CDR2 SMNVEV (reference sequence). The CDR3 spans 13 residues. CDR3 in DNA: TGTGCCAGCAGCTTGGGTCCGAATCAGCCCCAGCATTTT. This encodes CASSLGPNQPQHF.

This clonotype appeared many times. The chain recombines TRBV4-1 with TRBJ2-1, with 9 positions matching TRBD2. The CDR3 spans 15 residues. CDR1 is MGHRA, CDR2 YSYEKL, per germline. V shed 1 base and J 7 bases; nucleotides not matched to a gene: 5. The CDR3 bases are TGCGCCAGCAGCCAAGTTCCTAGCGGGAAGAATGAGCAGTTCTTC. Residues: CASSQVPSGKNEQFF.

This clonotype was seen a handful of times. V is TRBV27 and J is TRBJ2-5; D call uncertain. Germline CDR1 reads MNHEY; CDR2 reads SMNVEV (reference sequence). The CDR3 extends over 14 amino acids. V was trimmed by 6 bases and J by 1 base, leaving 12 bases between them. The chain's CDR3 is CASRDGRVQETQYF. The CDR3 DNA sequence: TGTGCCAGCAGGGACGGACGAGTCCAAGAGACCCAGTACTTC.

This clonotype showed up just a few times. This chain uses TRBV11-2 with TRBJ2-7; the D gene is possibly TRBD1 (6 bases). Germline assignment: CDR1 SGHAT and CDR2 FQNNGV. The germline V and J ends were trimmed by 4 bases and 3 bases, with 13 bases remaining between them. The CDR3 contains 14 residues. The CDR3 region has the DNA TGTGCCAGCAGCTCAAGGGCAGGGGACTACGAGCAGTACGTC. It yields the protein CASSSRAGDYEQYV.

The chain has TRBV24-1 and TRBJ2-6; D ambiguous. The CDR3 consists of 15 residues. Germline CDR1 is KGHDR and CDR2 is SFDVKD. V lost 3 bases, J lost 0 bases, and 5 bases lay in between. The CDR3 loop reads CATSDAASGANVLTF. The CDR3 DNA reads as TGTGCCACCAGTGATGCAGCCTCTGGGGCCAACGTCCTGACTTTC.

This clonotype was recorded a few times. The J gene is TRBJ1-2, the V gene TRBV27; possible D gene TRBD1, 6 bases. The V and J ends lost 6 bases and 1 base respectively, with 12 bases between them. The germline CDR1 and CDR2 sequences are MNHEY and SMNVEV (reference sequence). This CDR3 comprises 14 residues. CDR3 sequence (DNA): TGTGCCAGCAGCACCAGGGGTGATAACTATGGCTACACCTTC. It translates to CASSTRGDNYGYTF.

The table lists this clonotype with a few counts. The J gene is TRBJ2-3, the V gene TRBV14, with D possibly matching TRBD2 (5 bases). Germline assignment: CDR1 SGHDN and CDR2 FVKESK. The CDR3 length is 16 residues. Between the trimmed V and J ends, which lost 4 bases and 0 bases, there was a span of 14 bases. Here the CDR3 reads CASSPPGFTSTDTQYF. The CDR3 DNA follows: TGTGCCAGCAGCCCTCCGGGATTTACTAGCACAGATACGCAGTATTTT.

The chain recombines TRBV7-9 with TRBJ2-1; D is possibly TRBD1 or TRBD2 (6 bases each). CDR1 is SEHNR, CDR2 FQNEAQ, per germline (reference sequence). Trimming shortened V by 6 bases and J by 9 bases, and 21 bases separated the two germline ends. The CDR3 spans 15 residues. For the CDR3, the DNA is TGTGCCAGCAGGGAAGGGGGGTCAGGCCGAAGTGAGCAGTTCTTC. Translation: CASREGGSGRSEQFF.

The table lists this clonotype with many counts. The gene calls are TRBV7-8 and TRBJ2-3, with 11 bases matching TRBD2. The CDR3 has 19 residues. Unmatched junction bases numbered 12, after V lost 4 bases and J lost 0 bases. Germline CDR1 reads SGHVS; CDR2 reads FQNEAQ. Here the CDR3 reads CASSSPPDSGGDSTDTQYF. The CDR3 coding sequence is TGTGCCAGCAGCTCCCCGCCTGATAGCGGGGGGGACAGCACAGATACGCAGTATTTT.

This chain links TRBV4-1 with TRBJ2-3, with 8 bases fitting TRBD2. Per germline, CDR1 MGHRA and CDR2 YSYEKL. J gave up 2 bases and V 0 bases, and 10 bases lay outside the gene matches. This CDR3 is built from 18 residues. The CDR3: CASSQENPGGTNTDTQYF. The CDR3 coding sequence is TGCGCCAGCAGCCAAGAAAATCCGGGGGGGACAAACACAGATACGCAGTATTTT.

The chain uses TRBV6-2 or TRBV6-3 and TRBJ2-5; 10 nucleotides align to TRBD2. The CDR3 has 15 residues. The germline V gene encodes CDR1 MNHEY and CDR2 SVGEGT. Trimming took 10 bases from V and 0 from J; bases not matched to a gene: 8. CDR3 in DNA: TGTGCCACCATAGGACTAGCGGCGTACCAAGAGACCCAGTACTTC. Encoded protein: CATIGLAAYQETQYF.

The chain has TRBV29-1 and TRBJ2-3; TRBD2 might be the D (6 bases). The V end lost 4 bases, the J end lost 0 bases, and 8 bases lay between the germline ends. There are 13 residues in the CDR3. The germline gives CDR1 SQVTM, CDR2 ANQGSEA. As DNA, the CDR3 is TGCAGCGTTGGGACTACCAGCACAGATACGCAGTATTTT. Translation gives CSVGTTSTDTQYF.

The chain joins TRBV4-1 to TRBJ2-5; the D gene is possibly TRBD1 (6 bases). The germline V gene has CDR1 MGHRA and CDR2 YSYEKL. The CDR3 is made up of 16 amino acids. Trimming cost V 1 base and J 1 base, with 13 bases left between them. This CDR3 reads CASSQGLLGAQETQYF. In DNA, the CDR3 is TGCGCCAGCAGCCAAGGATTGTTGGGGGCCCAAGAGACCCAGTACTTC.

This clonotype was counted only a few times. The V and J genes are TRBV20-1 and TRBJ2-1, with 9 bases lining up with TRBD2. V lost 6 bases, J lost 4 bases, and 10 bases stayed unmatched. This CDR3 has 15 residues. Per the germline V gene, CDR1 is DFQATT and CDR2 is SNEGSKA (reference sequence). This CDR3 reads CSANLAGGRYNEQFF. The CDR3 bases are TGCAGTGCGAACTTGGCGGGAGGGAGATACAATGAGCAGTTCTTC.

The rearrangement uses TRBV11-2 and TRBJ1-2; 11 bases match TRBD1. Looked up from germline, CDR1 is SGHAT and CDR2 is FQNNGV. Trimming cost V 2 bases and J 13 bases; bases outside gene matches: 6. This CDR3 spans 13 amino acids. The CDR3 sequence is CASSLSPDRGRTF. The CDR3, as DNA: TGTGCCAGCAGCTTATCTCCGGACAGGGGGCGCACCTTC.

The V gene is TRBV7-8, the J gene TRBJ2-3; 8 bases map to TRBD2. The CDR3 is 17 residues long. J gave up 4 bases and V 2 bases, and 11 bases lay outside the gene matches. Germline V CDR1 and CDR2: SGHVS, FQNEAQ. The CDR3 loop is CASSLSRDGGVPDTQYF. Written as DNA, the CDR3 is TGTGCCAGCAGCTTAAGCAGAGACGGGGGGGTCCCAGATACGCAGTATTTT.

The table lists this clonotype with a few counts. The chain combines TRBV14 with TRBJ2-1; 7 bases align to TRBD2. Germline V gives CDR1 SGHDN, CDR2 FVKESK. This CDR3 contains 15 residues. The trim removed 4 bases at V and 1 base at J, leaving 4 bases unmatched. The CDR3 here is CASSPTRGSYNEQFF. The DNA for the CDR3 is TGTGCCAGCAGCCCCACGCGGGGGTCCTACAATGAGCAGTTCTTC.

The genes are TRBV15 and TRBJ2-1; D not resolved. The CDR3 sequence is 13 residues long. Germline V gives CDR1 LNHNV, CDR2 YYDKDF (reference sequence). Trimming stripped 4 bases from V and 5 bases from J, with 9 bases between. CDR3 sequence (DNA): TGTGCCACCAGCACACTCACGGACAATGAGCAGTTCTTC. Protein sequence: CATSTLTDNEQFF.